A selection of T cell receptor beta chains follows, all from one sample in a study of blood T cell repertoires in COVID-19. The data were produced by immunoSEQ multiplex PCR, yet TCRdb's version contains in-frame clones alone and is incomplete. The sample lists around 300,000 clones; approximately 88% were seen once. The specimen sequenced was PBMCs or T cells enriched from blood (not recorded which). Source of these receptors: a woman in her thirties who had recovered from COVID-19. Each CDR3 is given with its conserved first and last residue. Fields, in order: clone size, D gene, J gene, V gene, CDR3 protein, CDR3 DNA. A D gene is named only where the DNA matches it firmly. Not every row has a clone size; where given, it reads once, few, many or a size class.

size: -; D: -; J: TRBJ2-1; V: TRBV9; CDR3: CASSVGRGAAYNEQFF; DNA: TGTGCCAGCAGCGTAGGACGCGGGGCTGCCTACAATGAGCAGTTCTTC
size: -; D: TRBD1; J: TRBJ2-7; V: TRBV5-1; CDR3: CASSLEDRGFYEQYF; DNA: TGCGCCAGCAGCTTAGAGGACAGGGGTTTCTACGAGCAGTACTTC
size: -; D: TRBD1; J: TRBJ2-1; V: TRBV7-7; CDR3: CASSLTGGPNNEQFF; DNA: TGTGCCAGCAGCCTGACAGGGGGACCCAACAATGAGCAGTTCTTC
size: -; D: -; J: TRBJ2-7; V: TRBV7-2; CDR3: CASSLEGGGGYEQYF; DNA: TGTGCCAGCAGCTTAGAAGGGGGGGGCGGGTACGAGCAGTACTTC
size: -; D: -; J: TRBJ2-1; V: TRBV30; CDR3: CAWSLTGVLEQFF; DNA: TGTGCCTGGAGTCTCACGGGGGTCTTGGAGCAGTTCTTC
size: -; D: TRBD2; J: TRBJ2-5; V: TRBV29-1; CDR3: CSVYPGGPGETQYF; DNA: TGCAGCGTATACCCGGGGGGGCCGGGAGAGACCCAGTACTTC
size: -; D: TRBD2; J: TRBJ2-7; V: TRBV2; CDR3: CASSELAGGYEQYF; DNA: TGTGCCAGCAGTGAACTAGCGGGAGGGTACGAGCAGTACTTC
size: -; D: TRBD1; J: TRBJ2-2; V: TRBV7-2; CDR3: CASTPHQTGSTGELFF; DNA: TGTGCCAGCACCCCCCACCAGACAGGGTCAACCGGGGAGCTGTTTTTT
size: -; D: -; J: TRBJ1-2; V: TRBV5-1; CDR3: CASSLVGAGSDGYTF; DNA: TGCGCCAGCAGCTTGGTAGGGGCAGGGTCAGATGGCTACACCTTC
size: -; D: TRBD2; J: TRBJ2-5; V: TRBV6-1; CDR3: CASREGLAGVGYPTQYF; DNA: TGTGCCAGCAGAGAAGGACTAGCGGGGGTGGGGTACCCGACCCAGTACTTC
size: -; D: -; J: TRBJ1-3; V: TRBV4-1; CDR3: CASSQQDSGNTIYF; DNA: TGCGCCAGCAGCCAACAGGATTCTGGAAACACCATATATTTT
size: -; D: TRBD1; J: TRBJ2-2; V: TRBV7-8; CDR3: CASSLAQIQGITGELFF; DNA: TGTGCCAGCAGCTTAGCACAAATACAGGGGATCACCGGGGAGCTGTTTTTT
size: -; D: -; J: TRBJ2-7; V: TRBV2; CDR3: CASGLGAAASYEQYF; DNA: TGTGCCAGCGGCCTGGGAGCGGCGGCCTCCTACGAGCAGTACTTC
size: -; D: TRBD1; J: TRBJ2-3; V: TRBV3-1/TRBV3-2; CDR3: CASSTGTGITDTQYF; DNA: TGTGCCAGCAGCACCGGGACAGGAATAACAGATACGCAGTATTTT
size: -; D: -; J: TRBJ2-2; V: TRBV10-2; CDR3: CASSDLTSTGELFF; DNA: TGCGCCAGCAGTGATCTGACTAGTACCGGGGAGCTGTTTTTT
size: -; D: -; J: TRBJ2-7; V: TRBV21-1; CDR3: CASSNGSPYEQYF; DNA: TGTGCCAGCAGCAACGGGTCGCCCTACGAGCAGTACTTC
size: -; D: -; J: TRBJ1-1; V: TRBV9; CDR3: CASSPRVFNEAFF; DNA: TGTGCCAGCAGCCCGAGGGTCTTTAATGAAGCTTTCTTT
size: -; D: TRBD1; J: TRBJ1-2; V: TRBV13; CDR3: CASMRGTGIDYGYTF; DNA: TGTGCCAGCATGCGAGGGACAGGGATTGACTATGGCTACACCTTC
size: -; D: TRBD1; J: TRBJ1-4; V: TRBV7-2; CDR3: CASSLSWGQANEKLFF; DNA: TGTGCCAGCAGCTTATCTTGGGGACAGGCTAATGAAAAACTGTTTTTT
size: -; D: -; J: TRBJ2-2; V: TRBV2; CDR3: CASNPGANTGELFF; DNA: TGTGCCAGCAACCCAGGGGCGAACACCGGGGAGCTGTTTTTT
size: -; D: -; J: TRBJ2-2; V: TRBV11-3; CDR3: CASSLDSNTGELFF; DNA: TGTGCCAGCAGCTTAGACTCTAACACCGGGGAGCTGTTTTTT
size: -; D: -; J: TRBJ1-5; V: TRBV28; CDR3: CASSLLDQPQHF; DNA: TGTGCCAGCAGTTTACTCGATCAGCCCCAGCATTTT
size: few; D: -; J: TRBJ1-5; V: TRBV28; CDR3: CASILERGGSNQPQHF; DNA: TGTGCCAGCATTCTCGAACGGGGTGGTAGCAATCAGCCCCAGCATTTT
size: -; D: -; J: TRBJ2-1; V: TRBV13; CDR3: CASSLVSGDEQFF; DNA: TGTGCCAGCAGCTTAGTGTCGGGAGATGAGCAGTTCTTC
size: -; D: -; J: TRBJ2-2; V: TRBV9; CDR3: CASSEALGGNTGELFF; DNA: TGTGCCAGCAGCGAAGCCTTGGGGGGAAACACCGGGGAGCTGTTTTTT
size: -; D: -; J: TRBJ2-5; V: TRBV24-1; CDR3: CATSNGGNQETQYF; DNA: TGTGCCACCAGTAACGGAGGGAACCAAGAGACCCAGTACTTC